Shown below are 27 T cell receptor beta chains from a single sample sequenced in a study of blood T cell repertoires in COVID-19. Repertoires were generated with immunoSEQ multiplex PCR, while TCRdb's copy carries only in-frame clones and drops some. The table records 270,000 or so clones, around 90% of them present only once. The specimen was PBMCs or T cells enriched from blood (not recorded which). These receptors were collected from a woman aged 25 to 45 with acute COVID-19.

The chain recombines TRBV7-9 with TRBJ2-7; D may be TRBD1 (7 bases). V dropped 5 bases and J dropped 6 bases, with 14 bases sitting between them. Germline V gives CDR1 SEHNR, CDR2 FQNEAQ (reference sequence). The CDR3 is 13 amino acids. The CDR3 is CASSARQGLEQYF. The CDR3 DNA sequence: TGTGCCAGCAGCGCGCGACAGGGACTCGAGCAGTACTTC. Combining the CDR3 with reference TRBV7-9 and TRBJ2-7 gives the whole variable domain DTGVSQNPRHKITKRGQNVTFRCDPISEHNRLYWYRQTLGQGPEFLTYFQNEAQLEKSRLLSDRFSAERPKGSFSTLEIQRTEQGDSAMYLCASSARQGLEQYFGPGTRLTVT.

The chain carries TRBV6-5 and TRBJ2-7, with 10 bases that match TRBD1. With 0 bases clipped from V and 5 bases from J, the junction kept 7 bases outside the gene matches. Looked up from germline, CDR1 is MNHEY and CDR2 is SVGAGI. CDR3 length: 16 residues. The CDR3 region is CASSYSSSTGGDEQYF. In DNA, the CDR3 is TGTGCCAGCAGTTACTCGTCATCGACAGGGGGCGACGAGCAGTACTTC.

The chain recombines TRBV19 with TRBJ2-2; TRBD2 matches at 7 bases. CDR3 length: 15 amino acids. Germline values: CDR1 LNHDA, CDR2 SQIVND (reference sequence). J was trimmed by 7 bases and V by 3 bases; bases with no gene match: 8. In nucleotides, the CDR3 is TGTGCCAGTAGTATCGAGGGAGGGCCCAGCGGGGAGCTGTTTTTT. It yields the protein CASSIEGGPSGELFF. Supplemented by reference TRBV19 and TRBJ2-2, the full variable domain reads DGGITQSPKYLFRKEGQNVTLSCEQNLNHDAMYWYRQDPGQGLRLIYYSQIVNDFQKGDIAEGYSVSREKKESFPLTVTSAQKNPTAFYLCASSIEGGPSGELFFGEGSRLTVL.

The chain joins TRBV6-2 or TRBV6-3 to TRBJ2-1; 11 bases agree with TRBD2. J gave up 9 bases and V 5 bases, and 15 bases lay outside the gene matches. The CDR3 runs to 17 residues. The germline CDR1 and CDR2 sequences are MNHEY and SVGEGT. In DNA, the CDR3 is TGTGCCAGCAGTCACCCGGTACTAGCGGGGGCCTGGGGTGAGCAGTTCTTC. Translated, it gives CASSHPVLAGAWGEQFF.

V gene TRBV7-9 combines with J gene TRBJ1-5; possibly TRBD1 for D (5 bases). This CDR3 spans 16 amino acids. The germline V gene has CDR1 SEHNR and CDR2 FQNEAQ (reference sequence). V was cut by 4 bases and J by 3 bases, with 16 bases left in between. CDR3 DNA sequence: TGTGCCAGCAGCTCTAAGGGTCAGGGCCACAATCAGCCCCAGCATTTT. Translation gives CASSSKGQGHNQPQHF.

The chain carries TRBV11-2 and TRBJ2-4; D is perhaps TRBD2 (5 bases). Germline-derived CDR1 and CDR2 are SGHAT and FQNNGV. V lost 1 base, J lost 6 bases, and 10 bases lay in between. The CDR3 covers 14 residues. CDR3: CASSLGVASNIQYF. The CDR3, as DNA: TGTGCCAGCAGCTTAGGGGTAGCGTCAAACATTCAGTACTTC.

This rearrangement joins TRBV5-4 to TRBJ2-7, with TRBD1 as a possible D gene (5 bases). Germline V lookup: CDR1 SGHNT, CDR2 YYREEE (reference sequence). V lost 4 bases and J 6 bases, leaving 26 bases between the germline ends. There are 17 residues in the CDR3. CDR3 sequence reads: CASSNSLVLGASGEQYF. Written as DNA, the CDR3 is TGTGCCAGCAGCAATTCTTTGGTGCTTGGGGCCTCTGGCGAGCAGTACTTC.

CDR3 amino acids: CASSLQNQETQYF. CDR3 DNA sequence: TGTGCCAGCAGCTTACAGAACCAAGAGACCCAGTACTTC. This chain links TRBV7-9 with TRBJ2-5; D remains ambiguous. V shed 2 bases and J shed 0 bases, with 4 bases lying between them. Per germline, CDR1 SEHNR and CDR2 FQNEAQ (reference sequence). The CDR3 is made up of 13 amino acids.

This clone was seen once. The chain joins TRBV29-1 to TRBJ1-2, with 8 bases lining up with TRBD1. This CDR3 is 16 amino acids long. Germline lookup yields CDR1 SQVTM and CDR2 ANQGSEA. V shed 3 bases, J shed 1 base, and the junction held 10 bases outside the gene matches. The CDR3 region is CSVEPTGGTINYGYTF. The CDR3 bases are TGCAGCGTTGAGCCAACAGGGGGGACTATTAACTATGGCTACACCTTC.

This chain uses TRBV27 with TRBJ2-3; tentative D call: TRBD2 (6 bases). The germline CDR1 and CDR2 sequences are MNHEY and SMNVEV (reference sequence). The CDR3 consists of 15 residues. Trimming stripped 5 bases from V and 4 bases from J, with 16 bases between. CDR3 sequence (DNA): TGTGCCAGCAGTATTTACGGGGGAATTCCAGATACGCAGTATTTT. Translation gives CASSIYGGIPDTQYF.

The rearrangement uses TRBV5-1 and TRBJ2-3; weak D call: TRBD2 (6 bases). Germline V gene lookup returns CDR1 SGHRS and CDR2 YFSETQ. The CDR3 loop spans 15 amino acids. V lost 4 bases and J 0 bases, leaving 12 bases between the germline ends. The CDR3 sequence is CASSDRGKSTDTQYF. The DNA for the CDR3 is TGCGCCAGCAGCGACCGCGGGAAGAGCACAGATACGCAGTATTTT.

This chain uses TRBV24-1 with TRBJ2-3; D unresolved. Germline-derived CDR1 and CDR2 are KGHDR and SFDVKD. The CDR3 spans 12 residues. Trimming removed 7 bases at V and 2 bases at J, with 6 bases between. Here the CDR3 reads CATRGPTDTQYF. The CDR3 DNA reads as TGTGCCACCAGGGGCCCCACAGATACGCAGTATTTT.

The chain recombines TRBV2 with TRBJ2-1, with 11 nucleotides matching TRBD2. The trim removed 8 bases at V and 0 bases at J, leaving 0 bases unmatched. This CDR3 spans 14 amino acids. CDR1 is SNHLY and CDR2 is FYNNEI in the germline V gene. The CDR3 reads CASGTSGSYNEQFF. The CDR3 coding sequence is TGTGCCAGCGGGACTAGCGGCTCCTACAATGAGCAGTTCTTC.

CDR3 amino acids: CASTDSGGFYEQYF. The CDR3 nucleotides are TGTGCCAGCACCGATAGCGGGGGGTTCTACGAGCAGTACTTC. This chain uses TRBV2 with TRBJ2-7; 10 bases fit TRBD2. The CDR3 runs to 14 residues. Trimming removed 7 bases from V and 3 bases from J; junction bases left unmatched: 6. Germline V gives CDR1 SNHLY, CDR2 FYNNEI.

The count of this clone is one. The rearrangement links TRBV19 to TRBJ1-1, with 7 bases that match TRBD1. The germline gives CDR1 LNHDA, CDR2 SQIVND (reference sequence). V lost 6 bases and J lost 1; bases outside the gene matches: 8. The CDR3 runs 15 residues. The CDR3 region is CASRESGTENTEAFF. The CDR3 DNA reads TGTGCCAGTAGGGAGTCCGGGACAGAGAACACTGAAGCTTTCTTT.

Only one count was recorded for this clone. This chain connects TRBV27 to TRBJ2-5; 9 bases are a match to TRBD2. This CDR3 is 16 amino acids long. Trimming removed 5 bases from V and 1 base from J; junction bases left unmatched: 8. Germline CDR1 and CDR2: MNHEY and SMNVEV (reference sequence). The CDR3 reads CASSVIAGDIQETQYF. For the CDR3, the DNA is TGTGCCAGCAGTGTTATAGCGGGAGACATCCAAGAGACCCAGTACTTC.

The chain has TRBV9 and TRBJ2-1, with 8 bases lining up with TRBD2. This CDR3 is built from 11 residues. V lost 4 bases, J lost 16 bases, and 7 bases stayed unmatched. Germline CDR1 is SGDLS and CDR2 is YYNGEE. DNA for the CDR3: TGTGCCAGCAGCACCGGGACTAGGGTTTTCTTC. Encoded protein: CASSTGTRVFF.

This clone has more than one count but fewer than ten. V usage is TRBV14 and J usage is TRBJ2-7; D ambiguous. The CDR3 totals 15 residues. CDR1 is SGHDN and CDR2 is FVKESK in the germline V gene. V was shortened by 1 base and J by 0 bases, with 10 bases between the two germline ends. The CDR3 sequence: CASSQGVRSSYEQYF. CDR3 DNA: TGTGCCAGCAGCCAAGGAGTGAGGAGCTCCTACGAGCAGTACTTC.

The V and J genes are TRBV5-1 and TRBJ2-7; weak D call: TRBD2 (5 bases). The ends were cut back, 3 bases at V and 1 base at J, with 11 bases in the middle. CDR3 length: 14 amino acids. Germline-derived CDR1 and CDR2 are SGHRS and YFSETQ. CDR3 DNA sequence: TGCGCCAGCAGCTCGTGGACGGGATCCTACGAGCAGTACTTC. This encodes CASSSWTGSYEQYF.

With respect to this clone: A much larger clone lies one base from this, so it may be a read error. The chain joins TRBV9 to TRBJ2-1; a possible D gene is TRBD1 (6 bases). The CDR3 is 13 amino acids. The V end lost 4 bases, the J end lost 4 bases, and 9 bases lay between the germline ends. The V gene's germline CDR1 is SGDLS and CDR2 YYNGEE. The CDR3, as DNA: TGTGCCAGCAGCTTGGACAGATACAATGAGCAGTTCTTC. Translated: CASSLDRYNEQFF.

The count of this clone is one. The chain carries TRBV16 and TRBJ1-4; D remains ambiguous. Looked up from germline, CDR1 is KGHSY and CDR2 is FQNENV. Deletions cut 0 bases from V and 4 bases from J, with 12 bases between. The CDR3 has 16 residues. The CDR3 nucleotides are TGTGCCAGCAGCCAATCGTACCCGCGGAGTAATGAAAAACTGTTTTTT. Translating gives CASSQSYPRSNEKLFF.

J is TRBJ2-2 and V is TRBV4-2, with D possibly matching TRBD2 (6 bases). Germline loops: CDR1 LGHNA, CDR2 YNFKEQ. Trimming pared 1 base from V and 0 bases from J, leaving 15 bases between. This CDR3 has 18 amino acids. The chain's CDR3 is CASSQGPSAYSNTGELFF. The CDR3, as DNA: TGTGCCAGCAGCCAAGGGCCTAGCGCCTACTCGAACACCGGGGAGCTGTTTTTT.

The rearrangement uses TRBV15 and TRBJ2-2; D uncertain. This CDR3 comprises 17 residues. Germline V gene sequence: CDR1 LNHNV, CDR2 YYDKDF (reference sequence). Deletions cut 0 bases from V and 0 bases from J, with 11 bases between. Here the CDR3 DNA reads TGTGCCACCAGCAGAGATATGTTAGCCTCGAACACCGGGGAGCTGTTTTTT. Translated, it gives CATSRDMLASNTGELFF.

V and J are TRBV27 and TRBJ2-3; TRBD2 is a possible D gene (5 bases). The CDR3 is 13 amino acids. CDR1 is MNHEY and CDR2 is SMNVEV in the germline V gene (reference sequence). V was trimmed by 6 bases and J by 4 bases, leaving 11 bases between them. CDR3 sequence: CASRYEGSDTQYF. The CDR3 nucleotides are TGTGCCAGCAGATACGAGGGCTCAGATACGCAGTATTTT.

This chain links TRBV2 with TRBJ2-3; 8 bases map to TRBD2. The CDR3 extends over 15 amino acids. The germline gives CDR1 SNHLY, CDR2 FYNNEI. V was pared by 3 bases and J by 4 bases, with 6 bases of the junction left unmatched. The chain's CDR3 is CASSEAGLEADTQYF. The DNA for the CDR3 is TGTGCCAGCAGTGAGGCGGGACTAGAGGCAGATACGCAGTATTTT. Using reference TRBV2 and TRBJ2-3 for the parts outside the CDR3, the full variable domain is EPEVTQTPSHQVTQMGQEVILRCVPISNHLYFYWYRQILGQKVEFLVSFYNNEISEKSEIFDDQFSVERPDGSNFTLKIRSTKLEDSAMYFCASSEAGLEADTQYFGPGTRLTVL.

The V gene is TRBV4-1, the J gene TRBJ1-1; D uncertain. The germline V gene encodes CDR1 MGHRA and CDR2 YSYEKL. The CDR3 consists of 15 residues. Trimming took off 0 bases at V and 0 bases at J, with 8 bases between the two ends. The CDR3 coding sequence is TGCGCCAGCAGCCAAGAGGTCGCTATGAACACTGAAGCTTTCTTT. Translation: CASSQEVAMNTEAFF.

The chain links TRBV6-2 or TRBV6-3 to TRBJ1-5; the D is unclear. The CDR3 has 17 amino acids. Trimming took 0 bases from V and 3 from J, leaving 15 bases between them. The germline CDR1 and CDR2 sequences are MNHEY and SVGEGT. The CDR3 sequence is CASSYSVGEGVNQPQHF. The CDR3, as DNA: TGTGCCAGCAGTTACTCGGTGGGTGAGGGAGTCAATCAGCCCCAGCATTTT.